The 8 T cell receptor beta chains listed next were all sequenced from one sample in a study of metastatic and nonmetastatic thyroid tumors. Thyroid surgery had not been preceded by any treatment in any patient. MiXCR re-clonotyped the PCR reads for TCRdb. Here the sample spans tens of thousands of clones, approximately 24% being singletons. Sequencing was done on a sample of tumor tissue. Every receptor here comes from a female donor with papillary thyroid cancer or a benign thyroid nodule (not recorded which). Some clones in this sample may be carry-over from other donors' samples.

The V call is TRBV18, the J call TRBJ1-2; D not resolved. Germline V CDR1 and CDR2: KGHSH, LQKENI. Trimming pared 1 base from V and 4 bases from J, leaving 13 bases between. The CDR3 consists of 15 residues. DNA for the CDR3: TGTGCCAGCTCACCACTTCAAGAGGGAGGCTATGGCTACACCTTC. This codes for CASSPLQEGGYGYTF. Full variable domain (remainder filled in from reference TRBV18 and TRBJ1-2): NAGVMQNPRHLVRRRGQEARLRCSPMKGHSHVYWYRQLPEEGLKFMVYLQKENIIDESGMPKERFSAEFPKEGPSILRIQQVVRGDSAAYFCASSPLQEGGYGYTFGSGTRLTVV.

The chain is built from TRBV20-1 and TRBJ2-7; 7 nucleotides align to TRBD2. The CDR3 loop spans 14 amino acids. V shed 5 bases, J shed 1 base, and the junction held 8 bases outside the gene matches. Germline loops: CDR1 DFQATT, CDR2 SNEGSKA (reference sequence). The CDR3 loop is CSARRDGGSYEQYF. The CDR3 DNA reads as TGCAGTGCTCGAAGAGACGGGGGGTCCTACGAGCAGTACTTC.

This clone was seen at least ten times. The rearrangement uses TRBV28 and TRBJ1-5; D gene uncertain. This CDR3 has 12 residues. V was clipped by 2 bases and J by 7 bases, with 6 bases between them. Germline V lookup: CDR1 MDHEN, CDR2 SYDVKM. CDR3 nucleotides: TGTGCCAGCAGTTTAAACGGACAGCCCCAGCATTTT. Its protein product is CASSLNGQPQHF.

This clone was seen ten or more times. The CDR3 sequence is CASSYPSMNTEAFF. In nucleotides, the CDR3 is TGTGCCAGCAGTTACCCCAGCATGAACACTGAAGCTTTCTTT. The V and J genes are TRBV6-5 and TRBJ1-1, with D hard to call. Trimming pared 2 bases from V and 0 bases from J, leaving 7 bases between. Germline assignment: CDR1 MNHEY and CDR2 SVGAGI. This CDR3 has 14 amino acids.

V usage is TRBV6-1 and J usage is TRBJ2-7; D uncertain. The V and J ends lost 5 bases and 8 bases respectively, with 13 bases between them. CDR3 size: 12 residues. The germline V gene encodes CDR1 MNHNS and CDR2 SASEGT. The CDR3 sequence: CASSPDTRKQYF. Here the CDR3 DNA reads TGTGCCAGCAGTCCCGACACCCGCAAGCAGTACTTC.

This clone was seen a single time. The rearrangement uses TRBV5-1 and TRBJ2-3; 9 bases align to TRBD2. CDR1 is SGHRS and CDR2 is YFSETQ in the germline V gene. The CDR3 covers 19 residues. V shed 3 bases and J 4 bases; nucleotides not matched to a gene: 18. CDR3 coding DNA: TGCGCCAGCAGCTACCGGGAAACTAGCGGGTGTGCCTGTCCAGATACGCAGTATTTT. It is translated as CASSYRETSGCACPDTQYF.

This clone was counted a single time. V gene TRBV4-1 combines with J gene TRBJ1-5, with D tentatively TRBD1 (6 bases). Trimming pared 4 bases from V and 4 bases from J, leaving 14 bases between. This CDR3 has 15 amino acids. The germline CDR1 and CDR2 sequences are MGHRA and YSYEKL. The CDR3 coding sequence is TGCGCCAGCAGCCTAACAACAGGGTGGAATCAGCCCCAGCATTTT. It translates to CASSLTTGWNQPQHF.

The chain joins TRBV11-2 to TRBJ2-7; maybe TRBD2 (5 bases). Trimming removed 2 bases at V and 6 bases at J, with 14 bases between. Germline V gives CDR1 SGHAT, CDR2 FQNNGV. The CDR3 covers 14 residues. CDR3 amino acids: CASSLREGGSEQYF. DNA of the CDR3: TGTGCCAGCAGCTTAAGGGAAGGAGGATCCGAGCAGTACTTC.